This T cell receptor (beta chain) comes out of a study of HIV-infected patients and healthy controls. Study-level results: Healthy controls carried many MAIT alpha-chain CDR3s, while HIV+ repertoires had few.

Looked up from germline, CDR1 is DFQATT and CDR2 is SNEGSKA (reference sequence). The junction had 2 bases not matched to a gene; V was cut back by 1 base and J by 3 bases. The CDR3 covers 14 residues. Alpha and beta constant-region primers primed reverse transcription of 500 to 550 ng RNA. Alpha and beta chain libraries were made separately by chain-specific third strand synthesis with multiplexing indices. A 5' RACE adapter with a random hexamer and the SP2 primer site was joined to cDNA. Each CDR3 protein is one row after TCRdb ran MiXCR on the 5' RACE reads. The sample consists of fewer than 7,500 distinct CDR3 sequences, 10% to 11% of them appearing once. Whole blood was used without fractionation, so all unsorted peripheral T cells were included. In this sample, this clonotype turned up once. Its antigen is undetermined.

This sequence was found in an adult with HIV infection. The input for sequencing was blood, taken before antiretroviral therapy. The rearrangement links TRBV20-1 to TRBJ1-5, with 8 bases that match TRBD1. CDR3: CSARGTGINQPQHF. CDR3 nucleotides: TGCAGTGCTAGAGGGACAGGGATCAATCAGCCCCAGCATTTT.